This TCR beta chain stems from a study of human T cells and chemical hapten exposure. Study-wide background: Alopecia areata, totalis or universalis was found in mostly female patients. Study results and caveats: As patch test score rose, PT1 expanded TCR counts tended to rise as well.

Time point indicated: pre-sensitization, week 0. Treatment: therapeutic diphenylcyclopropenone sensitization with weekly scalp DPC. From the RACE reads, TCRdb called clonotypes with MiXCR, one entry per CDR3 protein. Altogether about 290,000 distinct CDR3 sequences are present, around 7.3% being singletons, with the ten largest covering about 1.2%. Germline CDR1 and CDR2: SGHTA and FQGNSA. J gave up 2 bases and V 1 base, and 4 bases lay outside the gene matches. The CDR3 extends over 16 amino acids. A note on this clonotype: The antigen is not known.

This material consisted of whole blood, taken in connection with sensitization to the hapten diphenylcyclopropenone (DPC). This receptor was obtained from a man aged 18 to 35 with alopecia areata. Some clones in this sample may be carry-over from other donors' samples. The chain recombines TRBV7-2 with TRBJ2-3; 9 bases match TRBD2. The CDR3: CASSLDASGATDTQYF. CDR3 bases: TGTGCCAGCAGCTTAGATGCTAGCGGGGCCACAGATACGCAGTATTTT.